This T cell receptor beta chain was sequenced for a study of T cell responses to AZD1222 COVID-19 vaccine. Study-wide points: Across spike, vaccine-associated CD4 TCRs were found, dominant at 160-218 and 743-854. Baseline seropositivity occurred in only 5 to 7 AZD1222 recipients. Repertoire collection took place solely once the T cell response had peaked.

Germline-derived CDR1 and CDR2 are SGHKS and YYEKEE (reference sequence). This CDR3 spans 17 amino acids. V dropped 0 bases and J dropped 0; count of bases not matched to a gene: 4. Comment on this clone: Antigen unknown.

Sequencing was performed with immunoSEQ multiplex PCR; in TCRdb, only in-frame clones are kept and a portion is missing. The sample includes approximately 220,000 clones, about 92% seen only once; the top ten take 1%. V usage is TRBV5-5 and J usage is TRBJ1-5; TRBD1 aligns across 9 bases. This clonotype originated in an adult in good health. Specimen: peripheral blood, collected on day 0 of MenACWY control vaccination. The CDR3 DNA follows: TGTGCCAGCAGCTTGGGGACAGGGGTATATAGCAATCAGCCCCAGCATTTT. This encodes CASSLGTGVYSNQPQHF. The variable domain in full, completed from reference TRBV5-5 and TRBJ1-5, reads DAGVTQSPTHLIKTRGQQVTLRCSPISGHKSVSWYQQVLGQGPQFIFQYYEKEERGRGNFPDRFSARQFPNYSSELNVNALLLGDSALYLCASSLGTGVYSNQPQHFGDGTRLSIL.